Described below is a single TCR beta chain sequence and its context. The antigen it recognizes is unknown. Qualities for individual bases were not recorded, and no much larger clone is one base off. No patient had a history of other malignancies or prior chemotherapy or radiotherapy, and all had node-negative disease on CT and PET/CT. Around 5.5 milliliters of peripheral venous blood were drawn into EDTA tubes at each of two time points. Ficoll-Paque Plus density-gradient centrifugation was used to isolate PBMCs. Samples were stored at -80°C immediately after collection until analysis. The CDR3 covers 17 residues, taking in both the cysteine and the phenylalanine. Only the CDR3 part of the read is kept: 51 bases, read in frame from the first base. CDR1 and CDR2 (SGHVS, FQNEAQ) derive from the germline V gene. V loses 1 base of germline sequence and J loses 4 bases, and the interval between the two ends is 17 bases.

This sample was taken from a study of prognosis after radiotherapy for stage I lung cancer listed by TCRdb under 2021. Background for the entire study: Around 20 stage I NSCLC patients were enrolled in Nanjing, China, between April 2018 and January 2019. A few patients had oligometastatic NSCLC after their primary tumor was surgically resected, and 12 to 15 patients had newly diagnosed primary stage I lung tumors. All patients were considered medically inoperable, owing to comorbidities in some 11 and refusal of surgery in over five. Ages in the cohort of over ten men and a handful of women ranged from roughly 50 to 85 years, with a median of 74. On tumor histology, more than ten patients had adenocarcinoma and roughly 7 had squamous cell carcinoma. Using image-guided IMRT or VMAT, SBRT was delivered in 3 to 5 fractions at a biologically effective dose of at least 100 Gy. SBRT was not combined with any concurrent therapy in any patient. Four of the 19 patients developed distant metastases after SBRT, at a median of about 7 months; the other 15 showed no significant progression. Peripheral blood TCR beta repertoires were profiled in stage I NSCLC patients before and after stereotactic body radiotherapy, and the study then linked these repertoires to distant failure. For each of the 20 or so patients, one blood sample was taken before SBRT and one after, so the study sequenced approximately 40 samples in total. What the work shows at the level of the full study, not this receptor alone: The small cohort and short follow-up limited the study, so independent validation of the findings is needed. Post-SBRT Shannon entropy and its change from baseline were lower in patients who developed distant metastases; baseline Shannon entropy was not associated with metastases. After SBRT, the number of unique TCR clones decreased (median roughly 9,500 before versus fewer than 7,500 after; Wilcoxon paired P=0.011). TRBV and TRBJ usage frequencies reportedly differed by metastasis status, in two V genes at baseline and in fewer than ten V and two J genes after SBRT. None of the reported P values were adjusted for multiple comparisons. Whether the expanded TCR clones were tumor-specific was not determined.

Two rounds of multiplex PCR on genomic DNA were used to amplify the TCR beta CDR3 region. In the first PCR round, primers specific to each TRBV and TRBJ gene were used, and the primer sequences were filed in Chinese patent CN105087789A. The second PCR round used universal primers. The Roche High Pure PCR Template Preparation Kit was used to extract genomic DNA from the frozen PBMCs. An Illumina HiSeq 3000 was used to sequence the libraries paired-end with 151 bp reads. In the original analysis: Raw reads lacking the multiplex PCR primer sequences were removed with CutAdapt. High-quality paired reads were merged into contigs with PEAR. By aligning each contig to reference sequences, MiXCR assigned the TRB V, D and J gene segments to that contig. To remove sequencing errors, CDR3 sequences were clustered according to base quality and sequence similarity. Diversity was calculated as Shannon entropy divided by the natural log of the number of productive TCR sequences. To get clonality, Shannon entropy was divided by the natural log of the number of unique clonotypes, and that result was subtracted from one. The Youden index of ROC curves was used to select progression-free survival cut-offs for repertoire metrics, and analyses were performed in R 3.5.3. The public reads were reprocessed in TCRdb via fastp at Q25 and MiXCR, keeping in-frame beta chains. Rows with a matching CDR3 protein are joined into one entry that keeps the most common DNA and genes. These V and J calls are TCRdb output, not the study's own analysis. Recorded for this sample are about 27,000 distinct CDR3 sequences; approximately 29% of them occurred a single time. The ten largest clones take up about a third of the sample.

The TCR originated in a donor aged 50 or older with non-small cell lung cancer. Sequenced here: PBMCs, sampled before or after stereotactic body radiation therapy (not recorded which). The chain couples TRBV7-8 to TRBJ1-5; TRBD1 might be the D gene, on 5 matching bases. At the DNA level, the sequence is TGTGCCAGCAGCTTAGTTTCTGCCTCGGGGCCTAATCAGCCCCAGCATTTT. Translated, it reads CASSLVSASGPNQPQHF.